Below, 28 T cell receptor beta chains from the same sample are listed, as sequenced in a study of T cells in Graves' hyperthyroidism and ophthalmopathy. Researchers took RNA transcripts and amplified the TCR beta CDR3 regions from them. TCR CDR3 underwent first-round RT-PCR with the HTBI primer set. TCRdb independently ran MiXCR on the multiplex PCR reads; one entry per CDR3 protein. Among hundreds of thousands of distinct CDR3 sequences listed, approximately 40% were seen once. Sequencing was carried out using blood. The receptors here all came from a man in his late teens or twenties with Graves' hyperthyroidism.

The rearrangement links TRBV19 to TRBJ1-5; 8 nucleotides line up with TRBD1. V shed 3 bases and J 2 bases; nucleotides not matched to a gene: 9. This CDR3 has 17 amino acids. CDR1 and CDR2 (germline): LNHDA, SQIVND (reference sequence). CDR3 nucleotides: TGTGCCAGTAGTATTAGGGGACAGGTACGGGGCAATCAGCCCCAGCATTTT. Translated, it gives CASSIRGQVRGNQPQHF. Based on the CDR3 plus reference TRBV19 and TRBJ1-5, the full variable domain is DGGITQSPKYLFRKEGQNVTLSCEQNLNHDAMYWYRQDPGQGLRLIYYSQIVNDFQKGDIAEGYSVSREKKESFPLTVTSAQKNPTAFYLCASSIRGQVRGNQPQHFGDGTRLSIL.

This clonotype was detected many times. This chain links TRBV29-1 with TRBJ2-6; tentative D call: TRBD2 (6 bases). The germline gives CDR1 SQVTM, CDR2 ANQGSEA. CDR3 size: 11 residues. V lost 4 bases to trimming and J lost 15 bases, with 13 bases between them. The DNA of the CDR3 is TGCAGCGTTGGGAGGGAAACCGACCTGACTTTC. Translating gives CSVGRETDLTF. The whole variable domain, remainder taken from reference TRBV29-1 and TRBJ2-6, is SAVISQKPSRDICQRGTSLTIQCQVDSQVTMMFWYRQQPGQSLTLIATANQGSEATYESGFVIDKFPISRPNLTFSTLTVSNMSPEDSSIYLCSVGRETDLTFGAGSRLTVL.

This clonotype was counted many times. J is TRBJ1-1 and V is TRBV29-1; D is unresolved. The length of the CDR3 is 13 residues. V lost 5 bases and J lost 2, with 12 bases in between. The germline CDR1 and CDR2 sequences are SQVTM and ANQGSEA. The CDR3 DNA follows: TGCAGCGTTTGGGAGGGATCTAACACTGAAGCTTTCTTT. Translation: CSVWEGSNTEAFF.

The chain combines TRBV20-1 with TRBJ2-7; 14 nucleotides agree with TRBD2. The CDR3 totals 14 residues. CDR1 DFQATT and CDR2 SNEGSKA come from the germline V gene (reference sequence). The junction had 5 bases not matched to a gene; V was cut back by 5 bases and J by 5 bases. Here the CDR3 reads CSAGGTSGGNEQYF. For the CDR3, the DNA is TGCAGTGCTGGCGGGACTAGCGGGGGTAACGAGCAGTACTTC.

The CDR3 sequence is CSAREPGNTEAFF. As DNA, the CDR3 is TGCAGTGCTAGAGAACCGGGAAACACTGAAGCTTTCTTT. The chain recombines TRBV20-1 with TRBJ1-1; no clear D. Germline CDR1 DFQATT, CDR2 SNEGSKA (reference sequence). The CDR3 runs 13 residues. V lost 0 bases to trimming and J lost 2 bases, with 7 bases between them.

The chain combines TRBV11-2 with TRBJ2-7; no clear D gene. This CDR3 has 15 amino acids. V was pared by 0 bases and J by 3 bases, with 12 bases between. The germline V gene encodes CDR1 SGHAT and CDR2 FQNNGV. DNA for the CDR3: TGTGCCAGCAGCTTAGAAAGAAGTTTGGTCTACGAGCAGTACTTC. Translation: CASSLERSLVYEQYF.

This sequence joins TRBV5-1 and TRBJ2-7, with D perhaps TRBD1 (6 bases). The germline V and J ends were trimmed by 3 bases and 3 bases, with 16 bases remaining between them. CDR1 SGHRS and CDR2 YFSETQ come from the germline V gene. This CDR3 has 15 residues. The CDR3 protein is CASSSPDRNIYEQYF. The CDR3 DNA is TGCGCCAGCAGCTCGCCTGACAGGAATATCTACGAGCAGTACTTC.

Ten or more counts support this clonotype. In DNA form, the CDR3 reads TGTGCCAGCAGCCCCCGACAGGGGAGGCAGACCCAGTACTTC. Residues: CASSPRQGRQTQYF. The chain links TRBV7-2 to TRBJ2-5; 8 bases are a match to TRBD1. The CDR3 contains 14 residues. V was pared by 5 bases and J by 6 bases, with 8 bases of the junction left unmatched. CDR1 is SGHTA and CDR2 is FQGNSA in the germline V gene.

This clonotype has at least ten counts. The chain links TRBV7-2 to TRBJ1-3; D remains unclear. Germline V gene data show CDR1 as SGHTA and CDR2 as FQGNSA. The CDR3 is 14 residues long. V was pared by 5 bases and J by 4 bases, with 12 bases between. CDR3 residues: CASSPAGLGNTIYF. In DNA, the CDR3 is TGTGCCAGCAGCCCAGCTGGGCTCGGAAACACCATATATTTT.

With regard to this clonotype: A much larger clone is a single base away; this may be a read error. V is TRBV7-6 and J is TRBJ1-1; tentatively, D is TRBD1 (5 bases). V lost 6 bases and J lost 4, with 18 bases in between. The germline V gene has CDR1 SGHVS and CDR2 FNYEAQ. CDR3 length equals 15 residues. CDR3 loop: CASSESWGRSTEAFF. CDR3 nucleotide sequence: TGTGCCAGCAGTGAAAGCTGGGGCAGGAGCACTGAAGCTTTCTTT.

For the CDR3, the DNA is TGTGCCAGCGGCCAGGGACAGGGAAACACCGGGGAGCTGTTTTTT. This translates into CASGQGQGNTGELFF. This chain connects TRBV12-5 to TRBJ2-2; 9 bases fit TRBD1. Germline values: CDR1 LGHNT, CDR2 FRNRAP. The CDR3 runs 15 residues.

This chain connects TRBV4-1 to TRBJ2-2; no clear D gene. The CDR3 spans 14 residues. CDR1 MGHRA and CDR2 YSYEKL come from the germline V gene. Trimming took 0 bases from V and 6 from J, leaving 8 bases between them. The CDR3 loop reads CASSQDGVSGELFF. The CDR3 DNA follows: TGCGCCAGCAGCCAAGATGGAGTGTCCGGGGAGCTGTTTTTT.

This clonotype was found many times. The rearrangement uses TRBV10-3 and TRBJ1-4, with D possibly being TRBD1 (6 bases). Germline V gene sequence: CDR1 ENHRY, CDR2 SYGVKD. The CDR3 spans 13 residues. V dropped 7 bases and J dropped 12 bases, with 18 bases sitting between them. DNA of the CDR3: TGTGCCATCAAGGGACAAGGCCCGACAGAACTGTTTTTT. Protein: CAIKGQGPTELFF.

This clonotype was seen repeatedly, ten times or more. The rearrangement joins TRBV2 to TRBJ2-5; D perhaps matches TRBD2 (5 bases). V dropped 7 bases and J dropped 5 bases, with 20 bases sitting between them. The germline V gene has CDR1 SNHLY and CDR2 FYNNEI. The CDR3 contains 15 residues. CDR3 sequence (DNA): TGTGCCAGCATCCAAGGACTTACGAATATCGAGACCCAGTACTTC. Translated, it gives CASIQGLTNIETQYF.

The chain has TRBV29-1 and TRBJ1-1; tentative D call: TRBD1 (5 bases). Trimming pared 0 bases from V and 3 bases from J, leaving 11 bases between. The CDR3 length is 14 residues. The germline gives CDR1 SQVTM, CDR2 ANQGSEA. CDR3 in amino acids: CSVEDRWGDTEAFF. The CDR3 nucleotides are TGCAGCGTTGAAGATCGATGGGGGGACACTGAAGCTTTCTTT.

In this sample, this clonotype turned up many times. The chain recombines TRBV10-2 with TRBJ2-5, with 10 bases identical to TRBD2. V shed 10 bases, J shed 3 bases, and the junction held 8 bases outside the gene matches. This CDR3 comprises 14 residues. Germline CDR1 reads WSHSY; CDR2 reads SAAADI. As DNA, the CDR3 is TGCGCCACCCGGTTTGGACTAGCGGAAGAGACCCAGTACTTC. It codes for CATRFGLAEETQYF.

The DNA for the CDR3 is TGCGCCAGCAGCCGGGACGGAGCGGGGGCTGACGAGCAGTACTTC. Its translation: CASSRDGAGADEQYF. The V call is TRBV4-1, the J call TRBJ2-7; 8 nucleotides agree with TRBD2. The J segment lost 5 bases and the V segment lost 4 bases, leaving 10 bases of the junction unmatched. This CDR3 spans 15 amino acids. CDR1 MGHRA and CDR2 YSYEKL come from the germline V gene.

The V call is TRBV2, the J call TRBJ2-7; D is unclear. Germline CDR1 and CDR2: SNHLY and FYNNEI. The V and J ends lost 2 bases and 4 bases respectively, with 15 bases between them. The CDR3 sequence is 15 residues long. The CDR3 DNA reads as TGTGCCAGCAGTGAACTAGATCGGGTTGGGTACGAGCAGTACTTC. It codes for CASSELDRVGYEQYF.

This clonotype was counted many times. The chain joins TRBV20-1 to TRBJ1-2; D is perhaps TRBD1 (5 bases). Per the germline V gene, CDR1 is DFQATT and CDR2 is SNEGSKA (reference sequence). Trimming cost V 3 bases and J 2 bases, with 10 bases left between them. This CDR3 is built from 13 residues. The DNA for the CDR3 is TGCAGTGCTAGCGCTGGGGCCAACTATGGCTACACCTTC. The encoded protein is CSASAGANYGYTF.

This clonotype came up many times. The chain links TRBV20-1 to TRBJ1-4; D not resolved. Trimming took off 1 base at V and 8 bases at J, with 14 bases between the two ends. CDR3 length: 14 amino acids. CDR1 is DFQATT, CDR2 SNEGSKA, per germline (reference sequence). This CDR3 is CSARGRWEWEKLFF. The CDR3 DNA reads TGCAGTGCTAGAGGGCGGTGGGAATGGGAAAAACTGTTTTTT.

The V gene is TRBV7-6, the J gene TRBJ2-7; TRBD1 matches at 7 bases. The junction had 9 bases not matched to a gene; V was cut back by 5 bases and J by 2 bases. Looked up from germline, CDR1 is SGHVS and CDR2 is FNYEAQ. The CDR3 covers 15 residues. CDR3 sequence reads: CASSDGDRSAYEQYF. The CDR3 DNA follows: TGTGCCAGCAGCGATGGGGACAGATCCGCCTACGAGCAGTACTTC.

This chain connects TRBV3-2 to TRBJ1-1. TRBV3-2 is a known pseudogene. The CDR3 is 14 residues long. The CDR3 DNA sequence: TGTGCCAGCAGCCAAGACGGGATTAACCCTGAAGCTTTCTTT. This translates into CASSQDGINPEAFF.

This clonotype came up a few times. V gene TRBV20-1 combines with J gene TRBJ2-5, with 8 bases fitting TRBD2. Per the germline V gene, CDR1 is DFQATT and CDR2 is SNEGSKA (reference sequence). CDR3 length: 14 residues. J lost 5 bases, V lost 0 bases, and 5 bases had no gene match. CDR3 in DNA: TGCAGTGCTAGAGAAGGCATAGCGGGGGAGACCCAGTACTTC. Its protein is CSAREGIAGETQYF.

J is TRBJ1-3 and V is TRBV2; weak D call: TRBD1 (6 bases). The CDR3 is 13 residues long. Germline CDR1 and CDR2: SNHLY and FYNNEI. With 6 bases removed from V and 4 bases from J, the gap between germline ends came to 10 bases. The chain's CDR3 is CASRTGQGNTIYF. CDR3 coding DNA: TGTGCCAGCAGGACAGGTCAAGGAAACACCATATATTTT.

This clonotype has a count of ten or more. The chain couples TRBV10-3 to TRBJ2-5; 10 bases fit TRBD2. Trimming removed 4 bases from V and 3 bases from J; junction bases left unmatched: 2. The CDR3 has 14 amino acids. Germline CDR1 reads ENHRY; CDR2 reads SYGVKD. CDR3 DNA: TGTGCCATCAGTGCCACTAGCGGGAAAGAGACCCAGTACTTC. Encoded protein: CAISATSGKETQYF.

This clonotype was observed a few times. V usage is TRBV20-1 and J usage is TRBJ2-7; D possibly corresponds to TRBD2 (5 bases). V was cut by 2 bases and J by 2 bases, with 16 bases left in between. Per germline, CDR1 DFQATT and CDR2 SNEGSKA (reference sequence). The CDR3 has 15 residues. The CDR3 DNA sequence: TGCAGTGCTAGAAGGGAGATAGGGTCCGCCTACGAGCAGTACTTC. Its translation is CSARREIGSAYEQYF.

The table lists this clonotype with many counts. This rearrangement joins TRBV20-1 to TRBJ2-7; unclear D gene. The CDR3 has 11 amino acids. Germline V lookup: CDR1 DFQATT, CDR2 SNEGSKA (reference sequence). Trimming stripped 8 bases from V and 2 bases from J, with 10 bases between. Here the CDR3 DNA reads TGCAGTTTACTCGGTACCTACGAGCAGTACTTC. Translation gives CSLLGTYEQYF.

The V call is TRBV6-1, the J call TRBJ2-5; TRBD1 matches 8 bases. Unmatched junction bases numbered 6, after V lost 4 bases and J lost 2 bases. The CDR3 length is 15 residues. The germline V gene encodes CDR1 MNHNS and CDR2 SASEGT. CDR3 loop: CASSGGTGDQETQYF. The CDR3 DNA sequence: TGTGCCAGCAGTGGCGGGACAGGTGATCAAGAGACCCAGTACTTC.